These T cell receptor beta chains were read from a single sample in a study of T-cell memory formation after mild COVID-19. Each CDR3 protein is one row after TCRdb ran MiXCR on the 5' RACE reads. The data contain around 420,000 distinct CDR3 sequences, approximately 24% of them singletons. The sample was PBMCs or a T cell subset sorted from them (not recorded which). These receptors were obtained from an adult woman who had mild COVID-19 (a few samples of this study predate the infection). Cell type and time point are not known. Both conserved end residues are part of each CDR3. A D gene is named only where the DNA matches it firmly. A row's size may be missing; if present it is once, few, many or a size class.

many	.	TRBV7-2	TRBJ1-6	TGTGCCAGCAGCGATCGGCCAGGGGCAATGGCCTATAATTCACCCCTCCACTTT	CASSDRPGAMAYNSPLHF
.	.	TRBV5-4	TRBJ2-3	TGTGCCAGCAGCCAGCCGGGACCCGCCACAGATACGCAGTATTTT	CASSQPGPATDTQYF
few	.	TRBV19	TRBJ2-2	TGTGCCATCACCGCCGGGGACACCGGGGAGCTGTTTTTT	CAITAGDTGELFF
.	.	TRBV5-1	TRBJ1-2	TGCGCCAGCAGCTGGGGGAACAGGGATACTAACTATGGCTACACCTTC	CASSWGNRDTNYGYTF
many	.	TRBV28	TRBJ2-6	TGTGCCAGCAGCACCGACTTCATGATCTGGGGGGCCAACGTCCTGACTTTC	CASSTDFMIWGANVLTF
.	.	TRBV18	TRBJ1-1	TGTGCCAGCTCACCATTTTCAGGGAACACTGAAGCTTTCTTT	CASSPFSGNTEAFF
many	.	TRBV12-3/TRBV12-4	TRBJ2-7	TGTGCCAGCGGCTACGAGCAGTACTTC	CASGYEQYF
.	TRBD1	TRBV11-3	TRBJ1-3	TGTGCCAGCGGAACGACAGGGAGAGGAAACACCATATATTTT	CASGTTGRGNTIYF
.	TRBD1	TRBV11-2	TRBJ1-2	TGTGCCAGCAGCTTAGGTGCGCAGGGGGCGCGCTATGGCTACACCTTC	CASSLGAQGARYGYTF
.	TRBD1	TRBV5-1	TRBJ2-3	TGCGCCAGCAGCTTCGACAGGGGGTTTGATACGCAGTATTTT	CASSFDRGFDTQYF
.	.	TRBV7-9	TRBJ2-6	TGTGCCAGCAGCCAGTGGACGGAAAGACTCTCTGGGGCCAACGTCCTGACTTTC	CASSQWTERLSGANVLTF
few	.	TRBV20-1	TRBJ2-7	TGCAGTGCTAGAAAATCCTACGAGCAGTACTTC	CSARKSYEQYF
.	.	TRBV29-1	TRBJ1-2	TGCAGCGTTGGGGGTCCGGGACAAGTAGACGGCTACACCTTC	CSVGGPGQVDGYTF
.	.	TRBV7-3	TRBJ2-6	TGTGCCAGCAGCCAATACGGGACTGGGGCCAACGTCCTGACTTTC	CASSQYGTGANVLTF
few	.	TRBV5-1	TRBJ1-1	TGCGCCAGCAGCTCGGCAAATCGGGACACTGAAGCTTTCTTT	CASSSANRDTEAFF
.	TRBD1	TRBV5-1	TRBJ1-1	TGCGCCAGTCAGGGACAGCTGAACACTGAAGCTTTCTTT	CASQGQLNTEAFF
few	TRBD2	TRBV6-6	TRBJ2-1	TGTGCCAGCAGCCTAAGTGTGCGGGAGGTCCGCGATGAGCAGTTCTTC	CASSLSVREVRDEQFF
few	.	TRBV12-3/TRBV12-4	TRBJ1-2	TGTGCCAGCAACCTAGTGGAGGGTACCGGCTACACCTTC	CASNLVEGTGYTF
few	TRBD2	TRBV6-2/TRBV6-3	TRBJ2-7	TGTGCCAGCGTGGGACTAGCGGGAATGAGGTACTTC	CASVGLAGMRYF
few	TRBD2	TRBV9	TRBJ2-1	TGTGCCAGCAGCGTAGCTAGCGGGGGGTACAATGAGCAGTTCTTC	CASSVASGGYNEQFF
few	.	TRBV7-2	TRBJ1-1	TGTGCCAGCAGCCTCTACTGGACAGTGAACACTGAAGCTTTCTTT	CASSLYWTVNTEAFF
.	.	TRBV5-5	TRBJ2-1	TGTGCCAGCAGCTTGGGGGTGGGTAGTAATGAGCAGTTCTTC	CASSLGVGSNEQFF
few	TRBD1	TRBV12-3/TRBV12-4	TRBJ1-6	TGTGCCAGCAGTTCCGGGGACAGGGGGGGATCACCCCTCCACTTT	CASSSGDRGGSPLHF
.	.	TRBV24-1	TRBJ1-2	TGTGCCACCAGTGATTGGACAGTTTATGGTGGCTACACCTTC	CATSDWTVYGGYTF
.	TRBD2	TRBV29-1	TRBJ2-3	TGCAGCGTTTGGCGAGGAGGGACTAGCGGCACAGATACGCAGTATTTT	CSVWRGGTSGTDTQYF
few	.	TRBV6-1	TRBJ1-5	TGTGCCAGCCTTGTCGGGGAGGGTAGTCAGCCCCAGCATTTT	CASLVGEGSQPQHF
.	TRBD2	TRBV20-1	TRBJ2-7	TGCAGTGCTAGTGCAACTAGCGGCTCCTACGAGCAGTACTTC	CSASATSGSYEQYF
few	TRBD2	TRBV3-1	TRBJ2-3	TGTGCCAGCAGCCATAGCGGGGCCGGAGATACGCAGTATTTT	CASSHSGAGDTQYF
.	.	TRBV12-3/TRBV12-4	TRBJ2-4	TGTGCCAGCAGTTCCGAGCGTGGCGGGTGGAACATTCAGTACTTC	CASSSERGGWNIQYF
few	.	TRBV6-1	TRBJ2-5	TGTGCCAGCAGTGAACCCGGGGGCGGGGAGACCCAGTACTTC	CASSEPGGGETQYF
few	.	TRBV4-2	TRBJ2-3	TGTGCCAGCAGCCAAGAAACGCAGAGCACAGATACGCAGTATTTT	CASSQETQSTDTQYF